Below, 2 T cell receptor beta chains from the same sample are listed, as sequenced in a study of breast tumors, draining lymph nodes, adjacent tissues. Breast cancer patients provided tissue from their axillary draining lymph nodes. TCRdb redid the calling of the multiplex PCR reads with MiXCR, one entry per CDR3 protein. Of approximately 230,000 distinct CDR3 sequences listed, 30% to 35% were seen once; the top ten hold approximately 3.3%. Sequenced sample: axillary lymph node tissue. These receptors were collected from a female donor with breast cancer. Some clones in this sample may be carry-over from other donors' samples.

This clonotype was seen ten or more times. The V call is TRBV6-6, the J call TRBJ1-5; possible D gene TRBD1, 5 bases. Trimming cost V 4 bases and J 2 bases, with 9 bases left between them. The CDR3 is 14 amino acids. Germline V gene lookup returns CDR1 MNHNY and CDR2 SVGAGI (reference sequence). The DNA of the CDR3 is TGTGCCAGCAGTTTTTCGGGGGGCAATCAGCCCCAGCATTTT. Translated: CASSFSGGNQPQHF.

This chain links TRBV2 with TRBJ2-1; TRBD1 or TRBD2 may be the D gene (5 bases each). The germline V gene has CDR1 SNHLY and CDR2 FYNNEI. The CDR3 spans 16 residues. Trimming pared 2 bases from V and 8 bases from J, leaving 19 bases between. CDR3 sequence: CASSEFRDVLIDEQFF. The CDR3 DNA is TGTGCCAGCAGTGAATTCCGGGACGTTTTAATCGATGAGCAGTTCTTC.